This T cell receptor (beta chain) was captured by sequencing in a study of naive and memory T cell subsets (dated by TCRdb to 2015 to 2018). Looking at the study overall: According to the figure summarizing the samples, there were 10 blood donors, 7 tuberculin skin test biopsies and 3 saline control biopsies. Usually PCR2 was run as a SYBR Green qPCR and stopped at a set threshold, although low-input samples could use end-point PCR (roughly 6 cycles) instead.

The paper's findings and limits, for the study overall: The potential sensitivity of the RNA-based method to TCR transcript changes with T cell activation and differentiation was acknowledged.

Libraries were constructed by 5' RACE. The ligated cDNA was amplified by four rounds of PCR, in which nested alpha and beta constant region primers were used together with the SP2 primer. For the blood and skin samples, reverse transcription of TCR RNA was done with SuperScript IV along with alpha and beta constant region primers. Using T4 RNA ligase 1, an oligonucleotide carrying both the Illumina SP2 primer and a UMI was ligated onto the 3' end of the cDNA. The 12-nucleotide UMI consisted of two random hexamers with an eight-base spacer between the hexamers to prevent hairpin formation. TCR alpha and beta chain libraries were processed separately from the second PCR onward, with dual indexing for multiplexing. After pooling, the indexed libraries were analyzed by capillary electrophoresis and sequenced on either an Illumina MiSeq or NextSeq. To boost base diversity and improve cluster recognition, PhiX DNA at about 5-7.5% was spiked into the libraries. The original methods were these. Demultiplexor took UMIs from read 2, joined the UMIs to the TCR sequence from read 1, and separated reads according to sample indices. V and J genes and V-J junctions were identified by Decombinator, and each TCR was assigned a five-part identifier that included V and J deletions. Collapsinator relied on UMIs to correct both sequencing errors and PCR amplification heterogeneity, producing a UMI-based abundance for each TCR. Identifiers were converted to nucleotide sequence by CDR3Translator and translated to amino acids, and CDR3 regions were extracted on the basis of terminal motifs. Error-corrected alpha and beta TCR counts from blood and skin were compared after normalization to input RNA amount. TCRdb redid the processing of the public reads, applying fastp at Q25 and MiXCR, and retained in-frame beta chains. Identical CDR3 proteins give one entry, which carries the most common genes and DNA. V and J calls and clone size were set by TCRdb, not the authors. For this sample the table gives more than 60,000 distinct CDR3 sequences, of which approximately 8.5% were detected only once. The ten largest clones add up to about a fifth of the sample.

Using 3' ligation of a UMI-containing oligonucleotide to TCR cDNA, the study laid out a robust and sensitive protocol to amplify, sequence and analyze TCRs. For whole blood analysis, approximately 2.5 ml of peripheral blood was collected from healthy adult volunteers into Tempus tubes, and RNA was extracted following the manufacturer's instructions. Total RNA, without cell sorting, was DNase treated with RQ1 DNase before reverse transcription, targeting about 1 to 1,100 ng input. Libraries were prepared from skin biopsies and whole blood to test how robust the pipeline was in samples where T cells are a minority population. In the case of this clonotype: Its antigen is still unknown. One base away there is no much larger clone; base qualities are not given.

From a lookup of the germline V gene (reference sequence), CDR1 and CDR2 are DFQATT and SNEGSKA. The CDR3 holds 14 amino acids from the cysteine to the phenylalanine. Only CDR3 DNA is held: 42 bases, read in frame from base 1. The trim is 5 bases for V and 1 base for J, with a gap of 14 bases between the germline ends. The V and J segments used are TRBV20-1 and TRBJ1-1; confidence is insufficient to name the D gene. The sequence was collected from a female donor in good health. CDR3 protein: CSAFKGGPNTEAFF. The DNA sequence is given as TGCAGTGCTTTTAAGGGAGGTCCGAACACTGAAGCTTTCTTT.